This T cell receptor beta chain derives from a study of OX40 agonist ivuxolimab in advanced cancers. Looking at the study overall: Partial responses occurred in three patients (one hepatocellular carcinoma, two cutaneous melanoma).

With respect to this clone: What it binds is not known.

The ends were cut back, 4 bases at V and 6 bases at J, with 14 bases in the middle. The CDR3 sequence is 14 residues long. Germline loops: CDR1 PRHDT, CDR2 FYEKMQ (reference sequence). General observations from the study: The study observed clonal expansion of CD4+ and CD8+ blood T cells by week 6 at 0.1 to 3.0 mg/kg.

Only in-frame clones appear in the TCRdb table, and some are missing; sequencing was by immunoSEQ multiplex PCR. The sample shows about 70,000 clones, 85% to 90% of them seen only once. The chain recombines TRBV13 with TRBJ2-3; D gene ambiguous. Sequencing was performed on CD4+ or CD8+ T cells sorted from blood, taken in a trial of the OX40 agonist ivuxolimab. The receptor's source is an adult with an advanced solid tumor such as melanoma, head and neck, liver or kidney cancer. CDR3 loop: CASSYRSGRDTQYF. The CDR3 nucleotides read TGTGCCAGCAGCTATCGCTCAGGACGGGATACGCAGTATTTT.